This T cell receptor (beta chain) was profiled in a study of T cell repertoires in cytomegalovirus infection. On the study more broadly: Matching HLA type, along with CMV infection, was indicated by public TCR beta signatures.

One entry per CDR3 protein, called by TCRdb with MiXCR from the reads. The top ten hold more than 12% of the sample, which has hundreds of thousands of distinct CDR3 sequences, about a third seen once. This CDR3 comprises 12 residues. CDR1 DFQATT and CDR2 SNEGSKA come from the germline V gene (reference sequence). V gave up 6 bases and J gave up 2 bases, with 10 bases separating them. As to this clonotype: The antigen is not known.

General study points: It was HLA-C-restricted CMV-specific TCR beta clonotypes that dominated the response ex vivo. Accumulated public TCR beta family frequency recognized individuals carrying CMV together with the relevant HLA.

This clonotype was obtained from a human donor in good health (CMV status not recorded). Some clones in this sample may be carry-over from other donors' samples. The chain combines TRBV20-1 with TRBJ1-2, with D possibly TRBD1 on 5 matching bases. Sequenced material: cultured CD8+ T cells from PBMCs, taken from culture after CMV antigen stimulation. The CDR3 loop is CSAPGGNYGYTF. CDR3 coding DNA: TGCAGTGCCCCGGGGGGGAACTATGGCTACACCTTC.